This T cell receptor (beta chain) was recorded in a study of T cells in women clearing cervical HPV infection. Across the whole study: Case blood was drawn when the lesion was first found; control blood after infection became undetectable. Cases' blood sampling followed lesion detection by median about 21 weeks (90 to 200). HLA type stays a possible confounder, typing being limited.

With regard to this clone: The read gets to within 3 residues of the CDR3 end, and the germline J gene fills in the rest.

Trimming at V came to 1 base and at J to 2 bases, leaving 2 bases not matched to a gene. Germline V gene data show CDR1 as SGHAT and CDR2 as FQNNGV. The CDR3 length is 15 residues. Libraries were prepared by immunoSEQ multiplex PCR; TCRdb keeps only in-frame clonotypes and omits some of them. The table for this sample gives about 26,000 clones. The clonotype originates from a woman between 18 and 70 years old with a cervical HPV16 infection that either progressed to CIN3+ or cleared (not recorded which). The sequencing sample was made of blood buffy coat. The gene calls are TRBV11-2 and TRBJ2-7, with TRBD2 identical over 10 bases. The CDR3 DNA, read in part, is TGTGCCAGCAGCTTAGTTCTAGCGGGGGCCTACGAG. This encodes CASSLVLAGAYE. The entire CDR3 is CASSLVLAGAYEQYF.